Listed below are T cell receptor beta chains from one sample, sequenced in a study of breast tumors, draining lymph nodes, adjacent tissues. TCRdb reprocessed the multiplex PCR reads via MiXCR and lists one record per CDR3 protein. The data contain about 230,000 distinct CDR3 sequences, roughly 32% of them singletons. What was sequenced was axillary lymph node tissue. Receptor source: a female donor with breast cancer. Some clones in this sample may be carry-over from other donors' samples. The CDR3 runs from the conserved cysteine through the conserved F or W. Fields, in order: D gene, J gene, V gene, clone size, CDR3 DNA, CDR3 protein. A D gene is named only where the DNA matches it firmly. Size values are once, few and many counts, or a class for expanded clones, and some rows have none.

- TRBJ1-2 TRBV12-3/TRBV12-4 - TGTGCCAGCGGTTTTGGACGGTCTGGGGGAAACTATGGCTATACCTTC CASGFGRSGGNYGYTF
TRBD1 TRBJ2-3 TRBV5-1 many TGCGCCAGCAGCGGGGGACAGGGGAGCACAGATACGCAGTATTTT CASSGGQGSTDTQYF
- TRBJ2-1 TRBV7-2 many TGTGCCAGCAGCTTAGTCAAGGCAGCTAACAATGAGCAGTTCTTC CASSLVKAANNEQFF
TRBD1 TRBJ2-3 TRBV4-3 once TGCGCCAGCAGCTGGGGACAGGGTGGAGATACGCAGTATTTT CASSWGQGGDTQYF
- TRBJ2-1 TRBV4-2 - TGTGCCAGCAGCCAGGGTGGCGCTGAGCAGTTCTTC CASSQGGAEQFF
- TRBJ2-5 TRBV7-3 - TGTGCCAGCAGCCCGTCACATCAAGAGGCCCAGTACTTC CASSPSHQEAQYF
- TRBJ1-5 TRBV28 many TGTGCCAGCAGGTATAACAGGTATAGCAATCAGCCCCAGCATTTT CASRYNRYSNQPQHF
- TRBJ1-2 TRBV2 - TGTGCCAGCCGCGGGTCACCTAACTATGGCTACATCTTC CASRGSPNYGYIF
- TRBJ1-2 TRBV28 many TGTGCCAGCAGTCTCGGGGGGACCTATGGCTACACCTTC CASSLGGTYGYTF
- TRBJ1-4 TRBV6-1 many TGTGCCAGCAGTGAACCAGGGTTAAGTGATGAAAAACTGTTTTTT CASSEPGLSDEKLFF
- TRBJ2-7 TRBV27 many TGTGCCAGCAGCACCAAATCGGGACACCCATCGACTGAGCAGTACTTC CASSTKSGHPSTEQYF
- TRBJ1-3 TRBV6-5 many TGTGCCAGCAGTTCAGGAGGTGAGCGATCCGGAAACACCATATATTTT CASSSGGERSGNTIYF
TRBD1 TRBJ1-2 TRBV20-1 - TGCAGTGCCCTAGGGGGCGCTGACTATGGCTACACCTTC CSALGGADYGYTF
- TRBJ1-4 TRBV11-2 many TGTGCCAGCAGCTTGGGCAGTAATAATGAAAAACTGTTTTTT CASSLGSNNEKLFF
- TRBJ2-3 TRBV6-2/TRBV6-3 few TGTGCCAGCAGTCACCCCGTAGATACGCAGTATTTT CASSHPVDTQYF
- TRBJ1-3 TRBV20-1 many TGCAGTGCTAGCGGGGGAACAGGAAACACCATATATTTT CSASGGTGNTIYF
- TRBJ1-5 TRBV2 - TGTGCCAACACGGGGACCTCTCAGCCCCAGCATTTT CANTGTSQPQHF
- TRBJ1-5 TRBV20-1 - TGCAGTGCAAACTTCCGGGACGCCGCGAATCAGCCCCAGCATTTT CSANFRDAANQPQHF
TRBD2 TRBJ2-7 TRBV6-2/TRBV6-3 many TGTGCCAGCAGTTACGGGGCTAGCGGGAGGTCGATGAAGCAGTACTTC CASSYGASGRSMKQYF
- TRBJ1-2 TRBV6-5 - TGTGCCAGCAGTTACGCCAGGGACTCTGGAAACACCTTC CASSYARDSGNTF
- TRBJ1-3 TRBV7-2 many TGTGCCAGCAGCCCCACCCGTCGGGTAACTGGAAACACCATATATTTT CASSPTRRVTGNTIYF
- TRBJ2-2 TRBV9 many TGTGCCAGCAGCCCAGGAGGGCGCCTGCCCGGGGAGCTGTTTTTT CASSPGGRLPGELFF
TRBD2 TRBJ2-3 TRBV2 once TGTACCAGCAGTGAAGCGGGAGGCCCGCCATATACGCAGTATTTT CTSSEAGGPPYTQYF
TRBD1 TRBJ1-1 TRBV29-1 many TGCAGCGTCCATACAGGGGCAGGAGGGACTGAAGCTTTCTTT CSVHTGAGGTEAFF
- TRBJ1-2 TRBV6-1 once TGTGCCAGCAGTGAATCCAACAACCCACTCTTCTATGGCTACGCCTTC CASSESNNPLFYGYAF
TRBD1 TRBJ2-6 TRBV6-1 few TGTGCCAGCAGTTACCCCAGGGGGCCCTCTGGGGCCAACGTCCTGACTTTC CASSYPRGPSGANVLTF
- TRBJ2-2 TRBV9 many TGTGCCAGCAGCCCTACACCTCGCTCGGACACCGGGGAGCTGTTTTTT CASSPTPRSDTGELFF
TRBD2 TRBJ2-5 TRBV20-1 many TGCAGTGCTCAAACTCGGATTAGCGGGAGGGTCCTAAACCAAGAGACCCAGTACTTC CSAQTRISGRVLNQETQYF
TRBD2 TRBJ2-5 TRBV20-1 - TGCAGTGCCACGACTAGCGGGACCCCACGTATACAGTTCACTGAGGCCCAGTACTTC CSATTSGTPRIQFTEAQYF
- TRBJ2-7 TRBV19 many TGTGCCAGTAGTCAAACAGGGAGGTACGAGCAGTACTTC CASSQTGRYEQYF
TRBD1 TRBJ1-4 TRBV7-8 few TGTGCCAGCAGCTTAGCGGCAGGGGGTGATGAAAAACTGTTTTTT CASSLAAGGDEKLFF
- TRBJ1-5 TRBV4-1 many TGCGCCAGCAGTCAAGAGGAGGGGCGGCAGCCCCAGCATTTT CASSQEEGRQPQHF
TRBD2 TRBJ2-6 TRBV7-3 once TGTGCCAGCAGCAGGACTAGCGAGAAGTCCTCTGGGGCCAACGTCCTGACTTTC CASSRTSEKSSGANVLTF
TRBD2 TRBJ2-3 TRBV6-6 many TGTGCCAGCACTCTAGCGGGAGGGGTAGATACGCAGTATTTT CASTLAGGVDTQYF
- TRBJ2-1 TRBV19 - TGTGCCAGTAAAAAACGGGACAATGAGCAGTTCTTC CASKKRDNEQFF
TRBD1 TRBJ2-7 TRBV7-2 many TGTGCCAGCAGCAGCCGAACAGGGGGCGCCTACGAGCAGTACTTC CASSSRTGGAYEQYF
- TRBJ1-2 TRBV14 many TGTGCCAGCAGCCAAGATGGGGGGTCGGCGGGCTACACCTTC CASSQDGGSAGYTF
TRBD1 TRBJ1-6 TRBV11-2 many TGTGCCAGCAGCTTAAAACCGGGCGGGACAGCCCTGAATTCACCCCTCCACTTT CASSLKPGGTALNSPLHF
TRBD1 TRBJ2-1 TRBV7-8 many TGTGCCGACATGGGGACAGGGAAGCAGTTCTTC CADMGTGKQFF
- TRBJ2-5 TRBV9 - TGTGCCAGCAGCGCAGCAGGGTCCCTGGGGACCCAGTACTTC CASSAAGSLGTQYF
TRBD1 TRBJ2-5 TRBV20-1 - TGCAGCTCCAGAGGGGGCATGGAGACCCAGTACTTC CSSRGGMETQYF
- TRBJ1-2 TRBV5-1 many TGCGCCAGCAGCTTGGAGGGGCAGATATATGGCTACACCTTC CASSLEGQIYGYTF
TRBD2 TRBJ2-5 TRBV7-3 - TGTGCCAGCAGCTTTGGGAGGGACGGTGAGTACCAAGAGACCCAGTACTTC CASSFGRDGEYQETQYF
- TRBJ1-2 TRBV20-1 many TGCAGTGCACCCGGTCCCCTAGGCTACACCTTC CSAPGPLGYTF
- TRBJ2-3 TRBV5-1 many TGCGCCAGCACCATCGACAGGGATACGCAGTATTTT CASTIDRDTQYF
- TRBJ2-1 TRBV3-1 many TGTGCCAGCAGCCAAGCGGACCGGGGGCATGAGCAGTTCTTC CASSQADRGHEQFF
TRBD2 TRBJ2-5 TRBV20-1 many TGCAGTGCTAGAAGCGGGATTGGGGACCAGTACTTC CSARSGIGDQYF
TRBD2 TRBJ2-1 TRBV7-2 - TGTGCCAGCAGCCTAGAACGGACTAGCGGCCACAATGGGCAGTTCTTT CASSLERTSGHNGQFF
- TRBJ1-6 TRBV6-5 many TGTGCCAGCAGTTACGGGGGGGGCTCCTATAATTCACCCCTCCACTTT CASSYGGGSYNSPLHF
TRBD1 TRBJ2-1 TRBV11-2 once TGTGCCAGCAGGGACAGGGGAGTCTCCAATGAGCAGTTCTTC CASRDRGVSNEQFF
- TRBJ1-1 TRBV29-1 - TGCAGCGTTGGCGAACGGTCAGGGCCGAACACTGAAGCTTTCTTT CSVGERSGPNTEAFF
- TRBJ1-1 TRBV5-1 - TGCGCCAGCAGCTTGGGTGGGGCCTCTGGAAACACTGAAGCTTTCTTT CASSLGGASGNTEAFF
TRBD1 TRBJ2-7 TRBV18 many TGTGCCAGCTCACCAAGGAATTCCGGGACAGGGTCCGAGCAGTACTTC CASSPRNSGTGSEQYF
- TRBJ2-5 TRBV5-1 many TGCGCCAGCAGCTTTGACAGGATCCAAGAGACCCAGTACTTC CASSFDRIQETQYF
- TRBJ2-2 TRBV7-3 many TGTGCCAGCAGCTTGTCCGGGCTATCGAACACCGGGGAGCTGTTTTTT CASSLSGLSNTGELFF
TRBD2 TRBJ2-5 TRBV5-6 many TGTGCCAGCAGCGACGGGGGACTAGCGGGAGCAGAGACCCAGTACTTC CASSDGGLAGAETQYF
- TRBJ1-3 TRBV6-2/TRBV6-3 many TGTGCCAGCAGGGCCCGGGCAGCTGGAAACACCATATATTTT CASRARAAGNTIYF